These T cell receptor beta chains were read from a single sample in a study of OX40 agonist ivuxolimab in advanced cancers. Clones were sequenced by immunoSEQ multiplex PCR, and TCRdb holds only the in-frame ones, with some missing. In the table there are almost 85,000 clones, about 86% of which are singletons. This material consisted of CD4+ or CD8+ T cells sorted from blood, taken in a trial of the OX40 agonist ivuxolimab. Every receptor here comes from an adult with an advanced solid tumor such as melanoma, head and neck, liver or kidney cancer. Each CDR3 is given with its conserved first and last residue. Clone size appears in some rows only: once, few, many, or a class for an expanded clone.

size	V	J	CDR3
.	TRBV30	TRBJ1-2	CAWRYPTIRGNYGYTF
.	TRBV5-1	TRBJ1-2	CASRPHWEFHGYTF
.	TRBV27	TRBJ1-5	CASSFQGNQPQHF
.	TRBV7-2	TRBJ2-7	CASSLERGGFEQYF
.	TRBV19	TRBJ2-2	CASRDRDTGELFF
.	TRBV10-3	TRBJ1-2	CAISDIGRSNGYTF
few	TRBV6-6	TRBJ2-7	CASTPGEAGTYEQYF
.	TRBV11-2	TRBJ1-3	CASSYRSALGNTIYF
.	TRBV7-3	TRBJ2-3	CASSLNQGPDTQYF
.	TRBV6-5	TRBJ1-2	CASIGARGNGYTF
.	TRBV5-1	TRBJ1-3	CASSRGQLAGNTIYF
.	TRBV5-1	TRBJ2-1	CASSLRLAGNEQFF
.	TRBV6-6	TRBJ1-1	CAISIGVSNTEAFF
.	TRBV30	TRBJ2-5	CAWRDDRQETQYF
.	TRBV4-1	TRBJ1-4	CASSQGLGRGNEKLFF
once	TRBV9	TRBJ2-2	CASSLRTSGTGELFF
once	TRBV6-1	TRBJ2-4	CAAGLQGSNIQYF
.	TRBV14	TRBJ2-7	CASSFSYEQYF
.	TRBV5-1	TRBJ1-3	CASSRRSGDSGNTIYF
.	TRBV29-1	TRBJ1-2	CSVGVHTF
.	TRBV5-6	TRBJ1-3	CASSLDLGQISGNTIYF
.	TRBV15	TRBJ2-5	CATSLQRGPQETQYF
.	TRBV19	TRBJ1-1	CASSIVGQGGMAFF
.	TRBV5-5	TRBJ1-2	CASSSGLETGGYTF
.	TRBV4-1	TRBJ1-1	CASSQEDRDNTEAFF
.	TRBV10-3	TRBJ2-1	CAISESGSPSFF
.	TRBV2	TRBJ1-2	CASSPDRGQVYGYTF
.	TRBV6-1	TRBJ1-2	CASSDTTDRYGYTF
.	TRBV7-2	TRBJ2-1	CASSLTSGKRNEQFF
.	TRBV14	TRBJ1-2	CASRASGRPYGYTF
.	TRBV10-1	TRBJ2-2	CASSERTSGRAKTGELFF
.	TRBV6-6	TRBJ1-3	CASSYSVTGNGNTIYF
.	TRBV6-1	TRBJ1-5	CASSLGQGGNQPQHF
.	TRBV16	TRBJ1-1	CASSRTGQTNTEAFF
few	TRBV30	TRBJ1-1	CAWKGLGNTEAFF
.	TRBV2	TRBJ1-5	CASSEKLGGKTSNQPQHF
.	TRBV7-8	TRBJ2-1	CASSLGRGSAGGYNEQFF
few	TRBV7-2	TRBJ2-7	CASSLSRYEQYF
.	TRBV2	TRBJ1-2	CASSGYDDRGPNYGYTF
.	TRBV30	TRBJ1-5	CAWRNGGQVNQPQHF
.	TRBV18	TRBJ2-5	CASSPWDRIETQYF
.	TRBV19	TRBJ2-6	CASSPGTSSSGANVLTF
.	TRBV6-4	TRBJ2-2	CASSLQGPGDTGELFF
once	TRBV27	TRBJ2-7	CASSPLDGGRRILF
once	TRBV5-1	TRBJ1-1	CASTLGVQTNTEAFF
.	TRBV18	TRBJ1-6	CASSPGAALNSPLHF